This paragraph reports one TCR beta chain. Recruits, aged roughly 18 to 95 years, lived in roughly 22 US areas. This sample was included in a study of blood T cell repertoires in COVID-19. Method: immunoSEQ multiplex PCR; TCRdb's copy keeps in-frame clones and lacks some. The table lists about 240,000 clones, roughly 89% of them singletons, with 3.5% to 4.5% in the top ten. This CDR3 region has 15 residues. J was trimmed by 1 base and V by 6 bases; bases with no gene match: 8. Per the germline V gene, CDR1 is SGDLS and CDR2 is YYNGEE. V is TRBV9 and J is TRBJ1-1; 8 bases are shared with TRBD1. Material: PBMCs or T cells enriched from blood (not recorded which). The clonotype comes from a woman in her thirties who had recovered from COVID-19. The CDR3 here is CASTRRGTGNTEAFF. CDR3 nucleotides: TGTGCCAGCACCCGAAGGGGGACAGGGAACACTGAAGCTTTCTTT. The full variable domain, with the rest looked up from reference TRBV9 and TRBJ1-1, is DSGVTQTPKHLITATGQRVTLRCSPRSGDLSVYWYQQSLDQGLQFLIQYYNGEERAKGNILERFSAQQFPDLHSELNLSSLELGDSALYFCASTRRGTGNTEAFFGQGTRLTVV.